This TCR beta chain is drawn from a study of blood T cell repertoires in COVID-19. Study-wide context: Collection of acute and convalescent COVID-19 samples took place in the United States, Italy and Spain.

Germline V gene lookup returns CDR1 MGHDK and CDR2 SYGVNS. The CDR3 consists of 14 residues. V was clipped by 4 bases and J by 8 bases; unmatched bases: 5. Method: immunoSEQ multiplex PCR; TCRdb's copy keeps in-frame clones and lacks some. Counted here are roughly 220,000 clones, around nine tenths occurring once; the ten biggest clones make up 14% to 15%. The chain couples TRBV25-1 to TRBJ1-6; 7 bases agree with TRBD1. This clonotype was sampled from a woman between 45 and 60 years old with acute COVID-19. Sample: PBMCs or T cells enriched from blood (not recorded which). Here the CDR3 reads CASSGPTGYSPLHF. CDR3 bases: TGTGCCAGCAGTGGTCCGACAGGGTATTCACCCCTCCACTTT.